This entry lists 3 T cell receptor beta chains sequenced from one sample in a study of T cell repertoires in cytomegalovirus infection. For these receptors, no antigen is known. MiXCR, run by TCRdb on the reads, gives a single entry per CDR3 protein. The table includes approximately 500,000 distinct CDR3 sequences, 25% to 35% detected once. The sequences come from cultured PBMCs, collected from culture after CMV antigen stimulation. The receptor set was obtained from a human donor in good health (CMV status not recorded). Some clones in this sample may be carry-over from other donors' samples.

This clonotype has at least ten counts. The chain recombines TRBV6-2 or TRBV6-3 with TRBJ2-3; D is unclear. CDR3 size: 16 residues. The germline V gene has CDR1 MNHEY and CDR2 SVGEGT. The ends were cut back, 4 bases at V and 0 bases at J, with 14 bases in the middle. CDR3 loop: CASSLRLRKSTDTQYF. The CDR3 region has the DNA TGTGCCAGCAGTTTAAGACTGCGGAAGAGCACAGATACGCAGTATTTT.

This clonotype was counted between two and nine times. V usage is TRBV6-1 and J usage is TRBJ2-5; D remains unclear. Germline CDR1 and CDR2: MNHNS and SASEGT. Trimming shortened V by 5 bases and J by 2 bases, and 18 bases separated the two germline ends. The CDR3 runs 16 residues. This CDR3 is CASSPRRTALQETQYF. As DNA, the CDR3 is TGTGCCAGCAGTCCCAGGAGAACAGCTCTACAAGAGACCCAGTACTTC.

To note about this clonotype: A much larger clone differs by one base, so this may be a read error. V and J are TRBV27 and TRBJ2-3; possible D gene TRBD2, 6 bases. V lost 6 bases, J lost 1 base, and 8 bases lay in between. The CDR3 has 13 amino acids. The germline CDR1 and CDR2 sequences are MNHEY and SMNVEV (reference sequence). CDR3 nucleotides: TGTGCCAGCAGGGCTAGCGGCACAGATACGCAGTATTTT. It yields the protein CASRASGTDTQYF.